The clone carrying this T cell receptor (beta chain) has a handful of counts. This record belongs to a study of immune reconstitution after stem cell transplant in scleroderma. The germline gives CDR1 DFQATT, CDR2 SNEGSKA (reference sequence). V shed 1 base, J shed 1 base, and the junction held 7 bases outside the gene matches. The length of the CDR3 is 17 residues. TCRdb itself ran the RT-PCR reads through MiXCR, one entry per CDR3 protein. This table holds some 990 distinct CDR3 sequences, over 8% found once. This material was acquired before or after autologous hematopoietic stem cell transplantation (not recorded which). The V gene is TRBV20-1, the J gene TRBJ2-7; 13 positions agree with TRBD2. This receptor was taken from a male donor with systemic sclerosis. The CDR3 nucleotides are TGCAGTGCTAGAGTACTAGCGGGAGGGAGCCTGTCCTACGAGCAGTACTTC. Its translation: CSARVLAGGSLSYEQYF.